This entry concerns a single TCR beta chain. Its cognate antigen is unknown. Trimming pared 0 bases from V and 5 bases from J, leaving 16 bases between. This CDR3 region has 16 residues. CDR1 is MGHDK, CDR2 SYGVNS, per germline. The source of the sample is a study of shared clonotypes between healthy human individuals. Study-wide context: The composition of the donors was a couple of women and a few men aged 18 to 49. General study results and limits: Roughly 4.6% of naive CD4 clonotypes were common to a handful of donors.

The authors distributed each subset's genomic DNA evenly over several immunoSEQ plates. Method: immunoSEQ multiplex PCR; TCRdb's copy keeps in-frame clones and lacks some. The table records about 1 million clones, around 76% of them present only once. Recent vaccinations or acute infections were absent in the healthy HIV-negative adult donors. The chain is built from TRBV25-1 and TRBJ2-5; no firm D call. This clonotype originated in a man aged 18 to 35 in good health. The sample comprised memory CD4+ T cells sorted from blood. Noted subset: CD45RA-negative fraction. Here the CDR3 reads CASSEYPPSKGETQYF. CDR3 DNA sequence: TGTGCCAGCAGTGAATATCCGCCCTCAAAAGGGGAGACCCAGTACTTC.